The 15 T cell receptor beta chains below were found in one sample sequenced in a study of shared clonotypes between healthy human individuals. Cells designated naive CD8 were CD45RO-negative and were positively selected for CCR7, with terminally differentiated effector memory CD45RA+ cells excluded. Sequencing used immunoSEQ multiplex PCR; TCRdb keeps in-frame clones, though not all of them. The sample includes under 850,000 clones, about 92% seen only once; the top ten take more than 20%. The sequencing input was naive CD8+ T cells sorted from blood. The receptors were sampled from a man younger than 40 in good health.

V is TRBV9 and J is TRBJ2-2, with D unresolved. The CDR3 loop spans 13 amino acids. Germline loops: CDR1 SGDLS, CDR2 YYNGEE. V lost 3 bases to trimming and J lost 4 bases, with 7 bases between them. The CDR3 here is CASSDRSTGELFF. CDR3 bases: TGTGCCAGCAGCGACCGCTCCACCGGGGAGCTGTTTTTT.

The V gene is TRBV6-6, the J gene TRBJ2-2, with D possibly matching TRBD2 (6 bases). CDR3 size: 14 residues. Trimming removed 8 bases at V and 8 bases at J, with 18 bases between. Germline CDR1 reads MNHNY; CDR2 reads SVGAGI (reference sequence). CDR3 DNA sequence: TGTGCCAGCTGCTCGTGGGCTAGCGCGGGGGAGCTGTTTTTT. Its translation: CASCSWASAGELFF.

This chain links TRBV5-1 with TRBJ2-7, with a possible D match to TRBD2 (6 bases). V lost 0 bases and J lost 3, with 13 bases in between. CDR1 SGHRS and CDR2 YFSETQ come from the germline V gene. This CDR3 contains 15 residues. This CDR3 reads CASSLGGGIGYEQYF. CDR3 bases: TGCGCCAGCAGCTTGGGGGGAGGAATTGGCTACGAGCAGTACTTC.

This chain connects TRBV7-8 to TRBJ2-1, with D possibly matching TRBD2 (6 bases). V was trimmed by 10 bases and J by 1 base, leaving 26 bases between them. This CDR3 has 18 amino acids. Per germline, CDR1 SGHVS and CDR2 FQNEAQ. CDR3 nucleotides: TGTGCCAACGCCGAGTCGGCGGGAATACCCGGGTCCTACAATGAGCAGTTCTTC. This translates into CANAESAGIPGSYNEQFF.

A single count supports this clone. The V gene is TRBV15, the J gene TRBJ2-7; D is possibly TRBD2 (6 bases). The V end was cut by 5 bases, the J end by 4 bases, with 18 bases between. The CDR3 has 15 residues. Looked up from germline, CDR1 is LNHNV and CDR2 is YYDKDF (reference sequence). CDR3 protein: CATSRGVAVSYEQYF. CDR3 DNA sequence: TGTGCCACCAGCCGCGGGGTAGCGGTATCTTACGAGCAGTACTTC.

This chain connects TRBV9 to TRBJ2-1; 8 positions agree with TRBD2. Germline CDR1 reads SGDLS; CDR2 reads YYNGEE. The junction had 4 bases not matched to a gene; V was cut back by 0 bases and J by 5 bases. This CDR3 region has 15 residues. The CDR3 sequence: CASSVGGGRNNEQFF. Written as DNA, the CDR3 is TGTGCCAGCAGCGTAGGAGGCGGGAGGAACAATGAGCAGTTCTTC.

Only one count was recorded for this clone. The J gene is TRBJ2-1, the V gene TRBV7-6, with 7 bases lining up with TRBD2. This CDR3 has 15 residues. Germline V gene data show CDR1 as SGHVS and CDR2 as FNYEAQ. After removal of 1 base from V and 5 bases from J, the junction contained 5 bases not matched to a gene. As DNA, the CDR3 is TGTGCCAGCAGCTTAGGACTAGCAGCCCACAATGAGCAGTTCTTC. The encoded protein is CASSLGLAAHNEQFF.

The chain carries TRBV29-1 and TRBJ2-1; the match to TRBD2 covers 9 bases. The ends lost 6 bases at V and 0 bases at J; junction bases unmatched: 12. The V gene's germline CDR1 is SQVTM and CDR2 ANQGSEA. This CDR3 spans 17 amino acids. CDR3 sequence reads: CSVEGLAVPSSYNEQFF. In DNA form, the CDR3 reads TGCAGCGTGGAGGGACTAGCAGTCCCGAGCTCCTACAATGAGCAGTTCTTC.

This sequence joins TRBV27 and TRBJ2-7; 9 bases line up with TRBD1. The length of the CDR3 is 15 residues. From germline, CDR1 is MNHEY and CDR2 SMNVEV (reference sequence). After removal of 5 bases from V and 5 bases from J, the junction contained 10 bases not matched to a gene. CDR3 sequence (DNA): TGTGCCAGCAGTCCCGGGACAGGGTTCGGCCACGAGCAGTACTTC. This codes for CASSPGTGFGHEQYF.

The chain couples TRBV6-5 to TRBJ2-5; TRBD2 might be the D (5 bases). Germline V CDR1 and CDR2: MNHEY, SVGAGI. Trimming removed 2 bases at V and 2 bases at J, with 12 bases between. The CDR3 covers 15 residues. DNA of the CDR3: TGTGCCAGCAGTTACGGCCGCGGGTCGCAAGAGACCCAGTACTTC. This codes for CASSYGRGSQETQYF.

The genes are TRBV30 and TRBJ1-2; D unclear. In germline, CDR1 is GTSNPN, CDR2 SVGIG (reference sequence). The CDR3 length is 9 residues. Trimming shortened V by 8 bases and J by 14 bases, and 15 bases separated the two germline ends. The CDR3 bases are TGTGCCCTAGACCCCGGTCTGACCTTC. Its translation: CALDPGLTF.

The rearrangement links TRBV14 to TRBJ2-1, with D unclear. The germline gives CDR1 SGHDN, CDR2 FVKESK. The CDR3 is 16 residues long. V lost 0 bases and J lost 0, with 9 bases in between. This CDR3 reads CASSQELGNSYNEQFF. In DNA form, the CDR3 reads TGTGCCAGCAGCCAAGAGTTAGGGAACTCCTACAATGAGCAGTTCTTC.

The CDR3 sequence is CASTNLPGGWHTGELFF. The CDR3 bases are TGTGCCAGCACCAACTTACCAGGGGGTTGGCACACCGGGGAGCTGTTTTTT. The chain combines TRBV7-9 with TRBJ2-2, with 7 positions matching TRBD1. V gave up 7 bases and J gave up 3 bases; unmatched junction bases: 14. CDR3 length: 17 residues. Germline V CDR1 and CDR2: SEHNR, FQNEAQ (reference sequence). The whole variable domain, filled in from reference TRBV7-9 and TRBJ2-2, reads DTGVSQNPRHKITKRGQNVTFRCDPISEHNRLYWYRQTLGQGPEFLTYFQNEAQLEKSRLLSDRFSAERPKGSFSTLEIQRTEQGDSAMYLCASTNLPGGWHTGELFFGEGSRLTVL.

The chain links TRBV9 to TRBJ2-1; the D gene is possibly TRBD2 (6 bases). Germline V gives CDR1 SGDLS, CDR2 YYNGEE. V was shortened by 3 bases and J by 0 bases, with 10 bases between the two germline ends. This CDR3 spans 15 amino acids. CDR3 nucleotide sequence: TGTGCCAGCAGCGCCGATAGCGGCTCCTACAATGAGCAGTTCTTC. Translating gives CASSADSGSYNEQFF.

The gene calls are TRBV7-3 and TRBJ2-2; TRBD2 might be the D (6 bases). The CDR3 has 15 residues. Per germline, CDR1 SGHTA and CDR2 FQGTGA. Trimming pared 5 bases from V and 4 bases from J, leaving 14 bases between. CDR3 region: CASSPGEVTTGELFF. In nucleotides, the CDR3 is TGTGCCAGCAGCCCGGGGGAAGTCACCACCGGGGAGCTGTTTTTT.